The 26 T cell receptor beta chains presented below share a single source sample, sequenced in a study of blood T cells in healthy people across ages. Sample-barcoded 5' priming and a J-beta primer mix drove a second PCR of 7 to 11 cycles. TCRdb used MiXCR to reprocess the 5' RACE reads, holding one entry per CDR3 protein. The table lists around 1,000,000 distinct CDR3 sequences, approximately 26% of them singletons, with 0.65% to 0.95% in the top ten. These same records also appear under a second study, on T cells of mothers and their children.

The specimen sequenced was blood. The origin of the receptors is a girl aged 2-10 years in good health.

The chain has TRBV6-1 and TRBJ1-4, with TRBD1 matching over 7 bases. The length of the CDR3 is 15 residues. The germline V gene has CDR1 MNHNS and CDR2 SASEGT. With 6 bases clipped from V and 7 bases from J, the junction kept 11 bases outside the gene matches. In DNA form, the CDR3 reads TGTGCCAGCAGGTTCCCAGGGGGAAGCCCTGAAAAACTGTTTTTT. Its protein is CASRFPGGSPEKLFF.

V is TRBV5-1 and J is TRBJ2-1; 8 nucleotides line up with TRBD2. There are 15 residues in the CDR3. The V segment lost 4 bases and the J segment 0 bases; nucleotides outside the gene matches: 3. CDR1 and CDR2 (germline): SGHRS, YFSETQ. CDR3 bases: TGCGCCAGCAGCGAGCGGGAGAGCTCCTACAATGAGCAGTTCTTC. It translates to CASSERESSYNEQFF. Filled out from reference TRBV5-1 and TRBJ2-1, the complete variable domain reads KAGVTQTPRYLIKTRGQQVTLSCSPISGHRSVSWYQQTPGQGLQFLFEYFSETQRNKGNFPGRFSGRQFSNSRSEMNVSTLELGDSALYLCASSERESSYNEQFFGPGTRLTVL.

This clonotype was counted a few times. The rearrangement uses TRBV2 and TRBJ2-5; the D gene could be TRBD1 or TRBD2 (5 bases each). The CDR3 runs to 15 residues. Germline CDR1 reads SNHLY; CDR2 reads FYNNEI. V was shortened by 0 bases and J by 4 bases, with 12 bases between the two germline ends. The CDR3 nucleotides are TGTGCCAGCAGTGAAGCGCTTCCAGGGAGAGAGACCCAGTACTTC. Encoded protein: CASSEALPGRETQYF. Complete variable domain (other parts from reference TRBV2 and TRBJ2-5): EPEVTQTPSHQVTQMGQEVILRCVPISNHLYFYWYRQILGQKVEFLVSFYNNEISEKSEIFDDQFSVERPDGSNFTLKIRSTKLEDSAMYFCASSEALPGRETQYFGPGTRLLVL.

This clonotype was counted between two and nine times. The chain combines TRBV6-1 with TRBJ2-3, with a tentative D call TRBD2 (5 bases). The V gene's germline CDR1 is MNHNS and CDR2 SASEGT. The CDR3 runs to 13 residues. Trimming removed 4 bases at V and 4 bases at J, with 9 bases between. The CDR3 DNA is TGTGCCAGCAGTGTGATAGCGCCAGATACGCAGTATTTT. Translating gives CASSVIAPDTQYF.

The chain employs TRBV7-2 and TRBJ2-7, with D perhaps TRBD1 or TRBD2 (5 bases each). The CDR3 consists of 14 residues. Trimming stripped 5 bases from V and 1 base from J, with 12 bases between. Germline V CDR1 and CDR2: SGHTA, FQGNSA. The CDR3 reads CASSATGLSYEQYV. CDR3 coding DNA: TGTGCCAGCAGCGCAACAGGACTTTCCTACGAGCAGTACGTC.

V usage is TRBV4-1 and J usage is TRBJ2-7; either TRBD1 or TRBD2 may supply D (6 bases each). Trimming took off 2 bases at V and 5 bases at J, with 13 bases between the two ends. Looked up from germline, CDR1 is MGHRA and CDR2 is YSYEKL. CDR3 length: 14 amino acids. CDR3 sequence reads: CASSQRGVEDEQYF. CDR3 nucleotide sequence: TGCGCCAGCAGCCAAAGGGGGGTGGAGGACGAGCAGTACTTC.

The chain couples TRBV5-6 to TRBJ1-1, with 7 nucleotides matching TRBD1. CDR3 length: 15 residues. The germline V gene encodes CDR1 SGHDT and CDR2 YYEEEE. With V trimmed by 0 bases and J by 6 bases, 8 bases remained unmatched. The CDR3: CASSLAPQGGSEAFF. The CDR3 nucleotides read TGTGCCAGCAGCTTGGCCCCTCAGGGGGGCTCTGAAGCTTTCTTT.

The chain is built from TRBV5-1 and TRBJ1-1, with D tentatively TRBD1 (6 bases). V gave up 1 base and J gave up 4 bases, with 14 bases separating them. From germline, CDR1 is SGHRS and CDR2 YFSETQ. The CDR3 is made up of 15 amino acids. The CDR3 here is CASSLLTGLGTEAFF. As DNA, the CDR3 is TGCGCCAGCAGCTTGCTTACAGGGCTGGGCACTGAAGCTTTCTTT.

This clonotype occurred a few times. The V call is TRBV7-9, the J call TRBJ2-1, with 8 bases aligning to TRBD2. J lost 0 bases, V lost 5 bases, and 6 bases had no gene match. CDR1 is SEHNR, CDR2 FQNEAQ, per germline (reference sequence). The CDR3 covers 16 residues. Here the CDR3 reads CASSPRSGSSYNEQFF. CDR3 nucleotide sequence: TGTGCCAGCAGCCCGAGGAGCGGGAGCTCCTACAATGAGCAGTTCTTC.

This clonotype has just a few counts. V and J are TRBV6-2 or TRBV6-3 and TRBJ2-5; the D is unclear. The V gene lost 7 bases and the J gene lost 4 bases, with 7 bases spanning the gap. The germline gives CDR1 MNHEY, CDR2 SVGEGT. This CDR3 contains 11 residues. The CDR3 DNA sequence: TGTGCCAGCACTTTAGCAGAGACCCAGTACTTC. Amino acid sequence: CASTLAETQYF.

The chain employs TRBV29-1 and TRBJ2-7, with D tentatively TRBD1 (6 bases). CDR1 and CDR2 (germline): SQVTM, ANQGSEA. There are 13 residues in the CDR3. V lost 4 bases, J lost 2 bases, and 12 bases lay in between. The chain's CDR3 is CSVGVTGAYEQYF. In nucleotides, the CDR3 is TGCAGCGTTGGTGTGACAGGAGCCTACGAGCAGTACTTC.

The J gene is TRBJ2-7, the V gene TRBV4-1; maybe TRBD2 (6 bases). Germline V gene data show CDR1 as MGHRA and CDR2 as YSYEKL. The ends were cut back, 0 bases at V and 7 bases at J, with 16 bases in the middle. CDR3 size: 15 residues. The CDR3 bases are TGCGCCAGCAGCCAAGATGTGGCGGGAACTGAGGAGCAGTACTTC. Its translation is CASSQDVAGTEEQYF.

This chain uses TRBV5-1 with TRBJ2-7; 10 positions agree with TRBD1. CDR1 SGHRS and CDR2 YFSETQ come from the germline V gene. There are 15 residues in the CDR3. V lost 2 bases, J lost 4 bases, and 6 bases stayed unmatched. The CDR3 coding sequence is TGCGCCAGCAGCTTATCCTGGGACAGGGGTTACGAGCAGTACTTC. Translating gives CASSLSWDRGYEQYF.

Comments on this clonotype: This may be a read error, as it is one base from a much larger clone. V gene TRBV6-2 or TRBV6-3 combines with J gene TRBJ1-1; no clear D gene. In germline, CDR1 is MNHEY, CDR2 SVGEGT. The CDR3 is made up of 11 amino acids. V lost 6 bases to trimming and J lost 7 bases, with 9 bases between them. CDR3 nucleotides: TGTGCCAGCAGCCCAGGACTTGAAGCTTTCTTT. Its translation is CASSPGLEAFF.

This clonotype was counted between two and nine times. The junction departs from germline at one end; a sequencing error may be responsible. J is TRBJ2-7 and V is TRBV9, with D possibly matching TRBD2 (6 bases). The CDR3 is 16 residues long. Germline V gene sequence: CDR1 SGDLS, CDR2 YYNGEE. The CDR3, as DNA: TGTGCCAACAGCAGAAACCCGGAGGGAAGCTCCTACGAGCAGTACTTC. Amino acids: CANSRNPEGSSYEQYF.

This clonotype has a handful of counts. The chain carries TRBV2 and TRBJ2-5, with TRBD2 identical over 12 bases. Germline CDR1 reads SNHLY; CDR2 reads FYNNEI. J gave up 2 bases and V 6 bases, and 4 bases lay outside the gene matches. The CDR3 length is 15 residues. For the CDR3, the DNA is TGTGCCAGCAGAGAACTAGCGGGGGGTCAAGAGACCCAGTACTTC. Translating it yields CASRELAGGQETQYF.

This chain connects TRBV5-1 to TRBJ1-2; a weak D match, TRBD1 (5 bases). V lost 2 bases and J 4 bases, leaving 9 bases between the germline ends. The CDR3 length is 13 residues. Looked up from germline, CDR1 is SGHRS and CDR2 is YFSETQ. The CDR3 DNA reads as TGCGCCAGCAGCTTTCCGGGGGTCTATGGCTACACCTTC. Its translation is CASSFPGVYGYTF.

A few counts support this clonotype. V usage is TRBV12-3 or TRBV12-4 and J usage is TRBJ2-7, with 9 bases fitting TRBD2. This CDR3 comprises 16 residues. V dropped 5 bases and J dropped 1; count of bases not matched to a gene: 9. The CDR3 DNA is TGTGCCAGCAGTCCCCAGGCTAGCGGGACTTCCTACGAGCAGTACTTC. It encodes CASSPQASGTSYEQYF.

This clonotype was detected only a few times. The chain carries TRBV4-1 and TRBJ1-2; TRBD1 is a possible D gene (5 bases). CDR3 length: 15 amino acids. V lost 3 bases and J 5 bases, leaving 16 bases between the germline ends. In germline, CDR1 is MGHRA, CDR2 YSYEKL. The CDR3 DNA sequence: TGCGCCAGCAGCCAGAGCTCCGGGACCCTATATGGCTACACCTTC. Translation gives CASSQSSGTLYGYTF.

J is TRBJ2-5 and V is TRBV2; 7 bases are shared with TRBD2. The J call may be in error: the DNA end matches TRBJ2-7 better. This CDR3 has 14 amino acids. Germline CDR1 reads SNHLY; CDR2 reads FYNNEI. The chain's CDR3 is CASAKWSSGYEQYF. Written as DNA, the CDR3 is TGTGCCAGCGCCAAGTGGTCTAGCGGATACGAGCAGTACTTC.

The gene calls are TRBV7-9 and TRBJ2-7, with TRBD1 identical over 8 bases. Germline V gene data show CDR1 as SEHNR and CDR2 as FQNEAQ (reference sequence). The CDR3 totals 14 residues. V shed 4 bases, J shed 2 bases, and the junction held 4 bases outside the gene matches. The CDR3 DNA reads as TGTGCCAGCAGCTCGCCGGACAGGGCCTACGAGCAGTACTTC. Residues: CASSSPDRAYEQYF.

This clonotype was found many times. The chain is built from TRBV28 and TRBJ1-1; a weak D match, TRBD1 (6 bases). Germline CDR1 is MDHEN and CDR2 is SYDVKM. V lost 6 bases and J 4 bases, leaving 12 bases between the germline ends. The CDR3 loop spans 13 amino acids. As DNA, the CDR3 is TGTGCCAGCAGCGGCCTCAGGGGCACTGAAGCTTTCTTT. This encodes CASSGLRGTEAFF.

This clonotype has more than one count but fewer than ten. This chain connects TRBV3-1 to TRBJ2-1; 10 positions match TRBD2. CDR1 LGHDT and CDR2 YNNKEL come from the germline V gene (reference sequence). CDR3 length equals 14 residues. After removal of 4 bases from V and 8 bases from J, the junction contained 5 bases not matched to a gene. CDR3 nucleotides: TGTGCCAGCAGCCGAGCGGGAGGGGGGGATGAGCAGTTCTTC. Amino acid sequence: CASSRAGGGDEQFF.

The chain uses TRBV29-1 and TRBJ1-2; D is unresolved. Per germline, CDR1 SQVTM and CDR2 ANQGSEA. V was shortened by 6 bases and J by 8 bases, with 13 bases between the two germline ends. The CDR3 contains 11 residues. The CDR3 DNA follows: TGCAGCGTCCCCTCGCGAGGGGGCTACACCTTC. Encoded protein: CSVPSRGGYTF. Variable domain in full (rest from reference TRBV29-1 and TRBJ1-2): SAVISQKPSRDICQRGTSLTIQCQVDSQVTMMFWYRQQPGQSLTLIATANQGSEATYESGFVIDKFPISRPNLTFSTLTVSNMSPEDSSIYLCSVPSRGGYTFGSGTRLTVV.

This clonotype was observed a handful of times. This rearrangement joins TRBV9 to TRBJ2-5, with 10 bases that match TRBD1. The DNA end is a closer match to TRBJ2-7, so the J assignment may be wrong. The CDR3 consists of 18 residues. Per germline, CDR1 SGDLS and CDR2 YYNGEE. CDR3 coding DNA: TGTGCCAGCAGCCCTAGCGGATACGGGACAGGGGTACTCTACGAGCAGTACTTC. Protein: CASSPSGYGTGVLYEQYF.

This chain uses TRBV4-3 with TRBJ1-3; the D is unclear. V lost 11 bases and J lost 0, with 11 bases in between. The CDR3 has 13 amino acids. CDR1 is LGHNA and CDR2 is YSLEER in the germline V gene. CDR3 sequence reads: CARLFSSGNTIYF. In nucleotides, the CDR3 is TGCGCCCGTCTCTTTTCCTCTGGAAACACCATATATTTT.